This is a list of T cell receptor beta chains from one sample in a study of memory CD4+ T cells and cytomegalovirus serostatus. Using immunoSEQ multiplex PCR, the repertoire was profiled, and TCRdb retains in-frame clones only, with some absent. The sample has roughly 49,000 clones; roughly three quarters are singletons. Specimen: memory CD4+ T cells from blood. All receptors derive from an adult in good health and CMV-seronegative. CDR3s include the opening cysteine and the closing phenylalanine or tryptophan. D genes are given only for firm matches. Part of the rows lack a size; the others show once, few, many or a class for expanded clones.

size	J	V	D	CDR3	DNA
few	TRBJ2-2	TRBV5-8	TRBD1	CASSFLWDREVTGELFF	TGTGCCAGCAGCTTTCTATGGGACAGGGAAGTCACCGGGGAGCTGTTTTTT
-	TRBJ1-2	TRBV6-4	-	CASSVGGYTF	TGTGCCAGCAGTGTGGGTGGCTACACCTTC
-	TRBJ1-2	TRBV6-6	TRBD1	CASRHDRGPYGYTF	TGTGCCAGCAGGCACGACAGGGGGCCCTATGGCTACACCTTC
-	TRBJ2-5	TRBV2	TRBD2	CASSIRPAGVGQYF	TGTGCCAGCAGTATCAGACCCGCGGGGGTTGGCCAGTACTTC
few	TRBJ1-6	TRBV6-1	-	CASSEVGSSPLHF	TGTGCCAGCAGTGAAGTCGGGTCTTCACCCCTCCACTTT
-	TRBJ2-1	TRBV2	TRBD2	CATALRTSGVRGGEQFF	TGTGCCACCGCCCTCCGGACTAGCGGGGTCAGGGGCGGTGAGCAGTTCTTC
-	TRBJ2-2	TRBV12-5	-	CASGSGVGTGELFF	TGTGCTAGTGGTTCAGGGGTGGGCACCGGGGAGCTGTTTTTT
-	TRBJ1-4	TRBV5-1	-	CASSLWGPDEKLFF	TGCGCCAGCAGCTTGTGGGGGCCCGATGAAAAACTGTTTTTT
once	TRBJ2-2	TRBV19	-	CASSPPDRNTGELFF	TGTGCCAGTAGTCCCCCCGACAGGAATACCGGGGAGCTGTTTTTT
few	TRBJ2-3	TRBV18	-	CASSPSGDLTDTQYF	TGTGCCAGCTCACCCTCAGGAGACCTCACAGATACGCAGTATTTT
-	TRBJ1-1	TRBV5-6	-	CASSLLGPGAGAEAFF	TGTGCCAGCAGCTTGTTAGGCCCCGGAGCAGGGGCAGAAGCTTTCTTT
-	TRBJ2-3	TRBV5-1	TRBD1	CASSSGQGVGDTQYF	TGCGCCAGCAGCTCGGGACAGGGGGTGGGAGATACGCAGTATTTT
-	TRBJ1-5	TRBV7-8	TRBD1	CASSLAQGMGQPQHF	TGTGCCAGCAGCTTAGCACAGGGGATGGGTCAGCCCCAGCATTTT
-	TRBJ1-2	TRBV14	TRBD1	CASSLTGTGGYGYTF	TGTGCCAGCAGTCTTACCGGGACAGGGGGCTATGGCTACACCTTC
-	TRBJ1-5	TRBV9	-	CASSVGSGTGGGPQHF	TGTGCCAGCAGCGTAGGATCTGGTACGGGAGGGGGGCCCCAGCATTTT
-	TRBJ1-1	TRBV5-1	-	CASSSKGVRNTEAFF	TGCGCCAGCAGCTCAAAGGGGGTGAGGAACACTGAAGCTTTCTTT
few	TRBJ1-2	TRBV30	-	CAWSRYNYGYTF	TGTGCCTGGAGTCGATATAACTATGGCTACACCTTC
-	TRBJ2-2	TRBV19	-	CASKSAANTGELFF	TGTGCCAGTAAAAGCGCGGCGAACACCGGGGAGCTGTTTTTT
few	TRBJ1-5	TRBV29-1	-	CSVATGNNQPQHF	TGCAGCGTAGCCACAGGGAACAATCAGCCCCAGCATTTT
-	TRBJ2-7	TRBV6-4	-	CASTTWVQGSSSYEQYF	TGTGCCAGCACCACTTGGGTCCAGGGCTCCAGCTCCTACGAGCAGTACTTC
-	TRBJ1-1	TRBV5-1	-	CASSSQGFTEAFF	TGCGCCAGCAGCTCACAGGGCTTCACTGAAGCTTTCTTT
few	TRBJ1-2	TRBV4-2	TRBD1	CASSPQRTGWGYGYTF	TGTGCCAGCAGCCCACAGCGGACAGGGTGGGGCTATGGCTACACCTTC
few	TRBJ2-2	TRBV7-7	-	CASSGAVGAGELFF	TGTGCCAGCAGCGGGGCCGTAGGGGCCGGGGAGCTGTTTTTT
-	TRBJ1-2	TRBV6-5	-	CASRGGGYTF	TGTGCCAGCCGCGGGGGCGGCTACACCTTC
-	TRBJ1-1	TRBV5-4	-	CASSPVWGGIYHTEAFF	TGTGCCAGCAGCCCAGTTTGGGGGGGGATCTATCACACTGAAGCTTTCTTT
-	TRBJ1-5	TRBV27	-	CARNTKRAGHQPQHF	TGTGCCAGGAACACTAAGAGAGCCGGGCATCAGCCCCAGCATTTT
once	TRBJ1-2	TRBV5-4	-	CASSLNQLGYTF	TGTGCCAGCAGCTTGAATCAGCTTGGCTACACCTTC
-	TRBJ1-1	TRBV5-5	TRBD1	CASSSKDRDYTEAFF	TGTGCCAGCAGCTCGAAGGACAGGGATTATACTGAAGCTTTCTTT
-	TRBJ1-1	TRBV15	-	CATSRDGWGQNTEAFF	TGTGCCACCAGCAGAGATGGTTGGGGGCAGAACACTGAAGCTTTCTTT
-	TRBJ1-5	TRBV29-1	-	CSVARQDNSNQPQHF	TGCAGCGTCGCTCGACAGGACAATAGCAATCAGCCCCAGCATTTT
-	TRBJ2-5	TRBV7-3	-	CASSPAGARETQYF	TGTGCCAGCAGCCCCGCGGGGGCGCGGGAGACCCAGTACTTC
few	TRBJ2-1	TRBV5-1	-	CASSLRLVQSYNEQFF	TGCGCCAGCAGCTTACGGCTAGTTCAATCCTACAATGAGCAGTTCTTC
-	TRBJ2-7	TRBV11-2	TRBD1	CASSSLRDRGYEQYF	TGTGCCAGCAGCTCCCTCCGGGACAGGGGTTACGAGCAGTACTTC
-	TRBJ2-7	TRBV2	-	CASSEQGFPEQYF	TGTGCCAGCAGTGAACAGGGTTTCCCCGAGCAGTACTTC
-	TRBJ1-4	TRBV9	-	CASSFRDGLNEKLFF	TGTGCCAGCAGCTTCCGGGACGGGCTTAATGAAAAACTGTTTTTT
once	TRBJ2-7	TRBV11-2	TRBD1	CASSPGGQGPNEQYF	TGTGCCAGCAGCCCAGGGGGCCAGGGGCCCAACGAGCAGTACTTC
-	TRBJ2-3	TRBV2	TRBD1	CARNVGQGNTDTQYF	TGTGCCAGAAACGTGGGACAGGGAAACACAGATACGCAGTATTTT
few	TRBJ1-1	TRBV5-1	TRBD1	CASSLEDRVPEAFF	TGCGCCAGCAGCTTGGAGGACAGGGTGCCTGAAGCTTTCTTT
-	TRBJ2-7	TRBV25-1	-	CASRPDRSSSYEQYF	TGTGCCAGCAGACCGGACCGCTCCAGCTCCTACGAGCAGTACTTC
-	TRBJ2-1	TRBV9	TRBD2	CASSPGNSGGFYNEQFF	TGTGCCAGCAGCCCCGGTAATAGCGGGGGGTTCTACAATGAGCAGTTCTTC
-	TRBJ2-3	TRBV6-6	TRBD2	CASSPRAGVGTDTQYF	TGTGCCAGCAGCCCACGGGCGGGGGTAGGCACAGATACGCAGTATTTT